Presented here are 21 T cell receptor beta chains from one specimen sequenced in a study of blood T cell repertoires in COVID-19. Repertoires were generated with immunoSEQ multiplex PCR, while TCRdb's copy carries only in-frame clones and drops some. Among about 300,000 clones listed, roughly 88% were seen once. Sequencing was done on a sample of peripheral blood. All receptors derive from a woman aged 50 to 60 with acute or convalescent COVID-19.

This clone was picked up a small number of times. V gene TRBV5-1 combines with J gene TRBJ2-7; D is perhaps TRBD2 (5 bases). CDR1 SGHRS and CDR2 YFSETQ come from the germline V gene. The CDR3 totals 13 residues. V gave up 2 bases and J gave up 0 bases, with 6 bases separating them. The chain's CDR3 is CASSLGSSYEQYF. CDR3 nucleotide sequence: TGCGCCAGCAGCTTAGGGAGCTCCTACGAGCAGTACTTC.

J is TRBJ2-6 and V is TRBV29-1; possibly TRBD1 for D (6 bases). The CDR3 has 14 amino acids. CDR1 and CDR2 (germline): SQVTM, ANQGSEA. Trimming took 7 bases from V and 0 from J, leaving 10 bases between them. The chain's CDR3 is CSARTASGANVLTF. The CDR3 DNA sequence: TGCAGCGCCAGGACAGCCTCTGGGGCCAACGTCCTGACTTTC.

The chain links TRBV6-5 to TRBJ2-7; no definite D call. The length of the CDR3 is 14 residues. The germline V gene has CDR1 MNHEY and CDR2 SVGAGI. Between the trimmed V and J ends, which lost 0 bases and 5 bases, there was a span of 11 bases. The CDR3 DNA reads TGTGCCAGCAGTTACTCGATGGAGATTGACGAGCAGTACTTC. Translating it yields CASSYSMEIDEQYF.

The chain combines TRBV2 with TRBJ1-1; D is perhaps TRBD1 (5 bases). Trimming pared 8 bases from V and 0 bases from J, leaving 10 bases between. This CDR3 is 13 amino acids long. CDR1 is SNHLY, CDR2 FYNNEI, per germline. CDR3: CASLGLLNTEAFF. The CDR3 nucleotides are TGTGCCAGCCTGGGACTGCTGAACACTGAAGCTTTCTTT. Full variable domain (remainder filled in from reference TRBV2 and TRBJ1-1): EPEVTQTPSHQVTQMGQEVILRCVPISNHLYFYWYRQILGQKVEFLVSFYNNEISEKSEIFDDQFSVERPDGSNFTLKIRSTKLEDSAMYFCASLGLLNTEAFFGQGTRLTVV.

The rearrangement joins TRBV3-1 (or the pseudogene TRBV3-2) to TRBJ1-5; D gene ambiguous. Per the germline V gene, CDR1 is LGHDT and CDR2 is YNNKEL (reference sequence). The CDR3 has 14 amino acids. The V gene lost 0 bases and the J gene lost 6 bases, with 9 bases spanning the gap. Written as DNA, the CDR3 is TGTGCCAGCAGCCAAGATCTCGGTGGTCAGCCCCAGCATTTT. Residues: CASSQDLGGQPQHF.

V gene TRBV7-3 combines with J gene TRBJ1-1, with 8 bases aligning to TRBD1. The CDR3 has 14 amino acids. Germline loops: CDR1 SGHTA, CDR2 FQGTGA. The ends lost 4 bases at V and 1 base at J; junction bases unmatched: 2. The CDR3 nucleotides are TGTGCCAGCAGCTATACAGGGGGGAACACTGAAGCTTTCTTT. Encoded protein: CASSYTGGNTEAFF.

The genes are TRBV7-2 and TRBJ1-5, with D possibly being TRBD1 (5 bases). V gave up 0 bases and J gave up 2 bases, with 14 bases separating them. The CDR3 is made up of 17 amino acids. Germline-derived CDR1 and CDR2 are SGHTA and FQGNSA. The CDR3 coding sequence is TGTGCCAGCAGCTTAGCGCAGACAGTGAAAGGCAATCAGCCCCAGCATTTT. Protein sequence: CASSLAQTVKGNQPQHF.

The chain has TRBV2 and TRBJ1-4, with 9 bases lining up with TRBD1. In germline, CDR1 is SNHLY, CDR2 FYNNEI. Trimming removed 6 bases from V and 8 bases from J; junction bases left unmatched: 10. The CDR3 length is 15 residues. CDR3 amino acids: CASSKEGTGNEKLFF. The CDR3 region has the DNA TGTGCCAGCAGCAAGGAAGGGACAGGGAACGAAAAACTGTTTTTT.

To note about this clone: The junction differs from germline at one of its ends, possibly a read error. The same CDR3 also results from other DNA sequences found in this sample. In DNA form, the CDR3 reads TGTGCTAGCAGCCTGGACAGGAACACTGAAGCTTTCTTT. Amino acids: CASSLDRNTEAFF. This chain connects TRBV7-7 to TRBJ1-1, with a weak D call TRBD1 (6 bases). Per the germline V gene, CDR1 is SSHAT and CDR2 is FNYEAQ (reference sequence). This CDR3 has 13 residues.

This clone has a handful of counts. This CDR3 is CASTYRGFYEQYF. DNA for the CDR3: TGTGCCAGCACCTACCGGGGGTTCTACGAGCAGTACTTC. The rearrangement links TRBV6-5 to TRBJ2-7, with a weak D call TRBD2 (6 bases). V lost 7 bases and J 3 bases, leaving 13 bases between the germline ends. The germline V gene has CDR1 MNHEY and CDR2 SVGAGI. The CDR3 has 13 residues.

The chain links TRBV18 to TRBJ1-1, with 7 bases identical to TRBD1. Losses at the gene ends were 4 bases for V and 3 bases for J; bases not matched to a gene: 2. The V gene's germline CDR1 is KGHSH and CDR2 LQKENI. This CDR3 region has 13 residues. This CDR3 reads CASSQGADTEAFF. The CDR3 DNA sequence: TGTGCCAGCTCACAGGGGGCCGACACTGAAGCTTTCTTT.

V and J are TRBV18 and TRBJ2-1; tentative D call: TRBD2 (5 bases). This CDR3 has 16 amino acids. V lost 3 bases, J lost 5 bases, and 17 bases lay in between. Germline V CDR1 and CDR2: KGHSH, LQKENI. This CDR3 is CASSPRVLSLNNEQFF. The CDR3 coding sequence is TGTGCCAGCTCACCGCGGGTCCTCTCACTGAACAATGAGCAGTTCTTC.

This clone was seen a few times. Other DNA sequences from this sample encode an identical CDR3 as well. The chain couples TRBV18 to TRBJ1-5, with D perhaps TRBD1 (5 bases). V lost 6 bases to trimming and J lost 2 bases, with 8 bases between them. The CDR3 has 13 residues. Germline loops: CDR1 KGHSH, CDR2 LQKENI. Written as DNA, the CDR3 is TGTGCCAGCTCGCAGGGTCGCAATCAGCCCCAGCATTTT. Residues: CASSQGRNQPQHF. Full variable domain (missing parts from reference TRBV18 and TRBJ1-5): NAGVMQNPRHLVRRRGQEARLRCSPMKGHSHVYWYRQLPEEGLKFMVYLQKENIIDESGMPKERFSAEFPKEGPSILRIQQVVRGDSAAYFCASSQGRNQPQHFGDGTRLSIL.

The rearrangement uses TRBV28 and TRBJ1-2; 7 nucleotides match TRBD1. In germline, CDR1 is MDHEN, CDR2 SYDVKM. The CDR3 contains 17 residues. Trimming took 7 bases from V and 2 from J; bases not matched to a gene: 16. The CDR3: CASIPTTGQGRNYGYTF. Here the CDR3 DNA reads TGTGCCAGCATCCCGACGACAGGGCAGGGGAGGAACTATGGCTACACCTTC.

V gene TRBV5-1 combines with J gene TRBJ2-5; D remains unclear. The V end lost 0 bases, the J end lost 1 base, and 4 bases lay between the germline ends. Germline-derived CDR1 and CDR2 are SGHRS and YFSETQ. This CDR3 contains 13 residues. The CDR3 sequence is CASSLELQETQYF. The CDR3, as DNA: TGCGCCAGCAGCTTGGAACTCCAAGAGACCCAGTACTTC.

The chain is built from TRBV4-2 and TRBJ2-1; D might be TRBD2 (5 bases). V was cut by 0 bases and J by 5 bases, with 17 bases left in between. The germline V gene has CDR1 LGHNA and CDR2 YNFKEQ. The CDR3 runs 17 residues. For the CDR3, the DNA is TGTGCCAGCAGCCAAGATTCAGCTAGCTCAGTCCACAATGAGCAGTTCTTC. Translating gives CASSQDSASSVHNEQFF.

This chain links TRBV28 with TRBJ2-5, with 9 nucleotides matching TRBD2. The CDR3 consists of 15 residues. Germline V gene sequence: CDR1 MDHEN, CDR2 SYDVKM. The V and J ends lost 2 bases and 5 bases, in that order; junction bases with no gene match: 6. CDR3 bases: TGTGCCAGCAGTTTAGCGGGAGGGCCCGGGGAGACCCAGTACTTC. Residues: CASSLAGGPGETQYF.

The J gene is TRBJ2-3, the V gene TRBV5-1; 11 bases fit TRBD1. Germline trimming cut 4 bases from V and 6 bases from J; bases unmatched to any gene: 10. Germline CDR1 SGHRS, CDR2 YFSETQ. The length of the CDR3 is 16 residues. This chain's CDR3 is CASSLSGQGVQDTQYF. DNA of the CDR3: TGCGCCAGCAGCCTGTCGGGACAGGGGGTCCAGGATACGCAGTATTTT.

In this sample, this clone turned up once. The chain links TRBV11-2 to TRBJ2-7; 14 nucleotides agree with TRBD2. The V segment lost 3 bases and the J segment 6 bases; nucleotides outside the gene matches: 4. This CDR3 contains 15 residues. CDR1 is SGHAT and CDR2 is FQNNGV in the germline V gene. Here the CDR3 DNA reads TGTGCCAGCAGCTTCTTCGGACTAGCGGGAGGCGAGCAGTACTTC. Translated: CASSFFGLAGGEQYF. The variable domain in full, with the rest retrieved from reference TRBV11-2 and TRBJ2-7, is EAGVAQSPRYKIIEKRQSVAFWCNPISGHATLYWYQQILGQGPKLLIQFQNNGVVDDSQLPKDRFSAERLKGVDSTLKIQPAKLEDSAVYLCASSFFGLAGGEQYFGPGTRLTVT.

This clone was observed a few times. This rearrangement joins TRBV30 to TRBJ1-5, with D possibly TRBD1 on 5 matching bases. Germline CDR1 and CDR2: GTSNPN and SVGIG (reference sequence). CDR3 size: 13 residues. V was clipped by 0 bases and J by 6 bases, with 9 bases between them. The CDR3 spells CAWSVQGTQPQHF. The CDR3 DNA is TGTGCCTGGAGTGTTCAGGGAACTCAGCCCCAGCATTTT.

The chain is built from TRBV7-6 and TRBJ2-1; 9 bases align to TRBD2. The ends lost 1 base at V and 4 bases at J; junction bases unmatched: 2. The CDR3 has 15 amino acids. Germline V gene data show CDR1 as SGHVS and CDR2 as FNYEAQ. CDR3 loop: CASSLVGLAYNEQFF. CDR3 nucleotide sequence: TGTGCCAGCAGCTTAGTGGGACTAGCATACAATGAGCAGTTCTTC.